The TCR beta chain under discussion was sequenced for a study of OX40 agonist ivuxolimab in advanced cancers. Profiling relied on immunoSEQ multiplex PCR, and the TCRdb table lists in-frame clones only, not all of them. The sample shows about 15,000 clones, roughly nine tenths of them seen only once. Only a few counts were recorded for this clone. Its matching antigen is unknown. Study results and limitations: CD8+ T cells were the subset that, on average, had more expanded clones than CD4+.

The V segment lost 7 bases and the J segment 7 bases; nucleotides outside the gene matches: 16. The germline gives CDR1 MDHEN, CDR2 SYDVKM. CDR3 length equals 17 residues. The rearrangement links TRBV28 to TRBJ1-5, with 10 bases lining up with TRBD1. The TCR originated in an adult with an advanced solid tumor such as melanoma, head and neck, liver or kidney cancer. The sample consisted of CD4+ or CD8+ T cells sorted from blood, taken in a trial of the OX40 agonist ivuxolimab. CDR3 DNA sequence: TGTGCCAGCACCCTTGTCAAGGGACAGGGGATGGAACAGCCCCAGCATTTT. It codes for CASTLVKGQGMEQPQHF.